Shown below are 31 T cell receptor beta chains from a single sample sequenced in a study of T cells in Graves' hyperthyroidism and ophthalmopathy. The source material, RNA transcripts, was used to amplify TCR beta CDR3 regions. An initial round of RT-PCR targeting the TCR CDR3 relied on the HTBI primer set. MiXCR, run by TCRdb on the multiplex PCR reads, gives a single entry per CDR3 protein. There are 250,000 to 300,000 distinct CDR3 sequences in the sample; over 15% occur only once, and less than 70% lies in the top ten. Sequencing was carried out using blood. The source is a woman in her fifties or sixties with Graves' ophthalmopathy.

With regard to this clonotype: A much larger clone differs from this one at a single base, so this may be a read error. The rearrangement links TRBV10-3 to TRBJ1-1, with 12 bases aligning to TRBD1. The CDR3 runs to 17 residues. V dropped 3 bases and J dropped 4; count of bases not matched to a gene: 9. Germline CDR1 reads ENHRY; CDR2 reads SYGVKD. The CDR3 sequence is CAISDGGTGGAGTEAFF. CDR3 bases: TGTGCCATCAGTGATGGCGGGACAGGGGGCGCGGGCACTGAAGCTTTCTTT.

This clonotype has at least ten counts. CDR3 residues: CASSEPRDRVKRNTEAFF. The CDR3 region has the DNA TGTGCCAGCAGTGAACCCCGGGACAGGGTTAAAAGGAACACTGAAGCTTTCTTT. The rearrangement joins TRBV2 to TRBJ1-1; 9 bases are a match to TRBD1. V lost 2 bases to trimming and J lost 1 base; unmatched junction nucleotides: 11. This CDR3 is built from 18 residues. Germline V lookup: CDR1 SNHLY, CDR2 FYNNEI.

This clonotype has only a few counts. The chain carries TRBV20-1 and TRBJ1-6; TRBD1 might be the D (5 bases). The CDR3 runs 11 residues. Germline CDR1 reads DFQATT; CDR2 reads SNEGSKA (reference sequence). The ends were cut back, 0 bases at V and 12 bases at J, with 6 bases in the middle. The CDR3 spells CSARDGGPLHF. The CDR3 DNA sequence: TGCAGTGCTAGAGATGGGGGACCCCTCCACTTT.

This clonotype was seen a few times. V is TRBV28 and J is TRBJ1-2; D remains unclear. Germline CDR1 and CDR2: MDHEN and SYDVKM. The CDR3 is 14 amino acids. V lost 5 bases and J 8 bases, leaving 18 bases between the germline ends. The CDR3 nucleotides are TGTGCCAGCAGTGTCGTCGGGGTACTGGTCGGCTACACCTTC. This sequence encodes CASSVVGVLVGYTF.

The table lists this clonotype with a count of one. One end of the junction varies from germline; a read error may be responsible. The rearrangement links TRBV6-1 to TRBJ2-7; D remains unclear. The CDR3 loop spans 10 amino acids. Looked up from germline, CDR1 is MNHNS and CDR2 is SASEGT. As DNA, the CDR3 is TGTGCCAGCAGTGGTACCGAGCAGCACTTC. This encodes CASSGTEQHF.

The table lists this clonotype with a few counts. This rearrangement joins TRBV19 to TRBJ1-1; D is undetermined. The V gene's germline CDR1 is LNHDA and CDR2 SQIVND (reference sequence). The V and J ends lost 7 bases and 1 base respectively, with 16 bases between them. CDR3 length equals 15 residues. The DNA for the CDR3 is TGTGCCAGTATTCCCTCTGCGAGAGGGAACACTGAAGCTTTCTTT. It is translated as CASIPSARGNTEAFF.

As concerns this clonotype: Given a much more abundant clone one base away, this may be a read error. The chain links TRBV7-8 to TRBJ2-3; D is uncertain. Germline V lookup: CDR1 SGHVS, CDR2 FQNEAQ. Trimming took 6 bases from V and 2 from J, leaving 9 bases between them. The CDR3 consists of 13 residues. This CDR3 reads CASSGSVTDTQYF. In nucleotides, the CDR3 is TGTGCCAGCAGTGGCTCAGTCACAGATACGCAGTATTTT.

In its sample, this clonotype was seen a few times. This chain joins TRBV7-4 and TRBJ2-7; maybe TRBD1 (6 bases). V gave up 7 bases and J gave up 0 bases, with 22 bases separating them. This CDR3 is 17 amino acids long. Germline loops: CDR1 SGHVT, CDR2 SQSDAQ. The CDR3 bases are TGTGCCAGCACCTGTATAACGGGACATGAGAGCTCCTACGAGCAGTACTTC. It encodes CASTCITGHESSYEQYF.

This clonotype was detected a few times. V is TRBV2 and J is TRBJ1-2; no clear D gene. Trimming pared 5 bases from V and 5 bases from J, leaving 0 bases between. CDR1 and CDR2 from the germline V gene are SNHLY and FYNNEI. CDR3 length equals 9 residues. CDR3 amino acids: CASSYGYTF. Written as DNA, the CDR3 is TGTGCCAGCAGTTATGGCTACACCTTC.

This rearrangement joins TRBV5-1 to TRBJ1-1; D remains unclear. The CDR3 runs 14 residues. Trimming cost V 2 bases and J 1 base, with 9 bases left between them. Germline V lookup: CDR1 SGHRS, CDR2 YFSETQ. The CDR3 spells CASSLRQANTEAFF. CDR3 coding DNA: TGCGCCAGCAGCTTAAGACAAGCGAACACTGAAGCTTTCTTT.

This clonotype was observed at least ten times. V is TRBV20-1 and J is TRBJ2-1, with a weak D call TRBD1 (5 bases). The CDR3 totals 11 residues. CDR1 is DFQATT and CDR2 is SNEGSKA in the germline V gene (reference sequence). V was shortened by 7 bases and J by 8 bases, with 12 bases between the two germline ends. The CDR3 region is CSGEGVHEQFF. The DNA for the CDR3 is TGCAGTGGGGAAGGGGTCCATGAGCAGTTCTTC.

At least ten counts were recorded for this clonotype. The V gene is TRBV18, the J gene TRBJ1-2, with D maybe TRBD1 (5 bases). CDR3 length: 15 residues. Germline V gives CDR1 KGHSH, CDR2 LQKENI. Trimming removed 3 bases from V and 3 bases from J, with 14 bases in between. This CDR3 reads CASSPGQGNHYGYTF. The CDR3 coding sequence is TGTGCCAGCTCACCCGGGCAGGGCAACCACTATGGCTACACCTTC.

The chain combines TRBV6-2 or TRBV6-3 with TRBJ2-1, with TRBD1 matching 7 bases. This CDR3 region has 15 residues. V gave up 6 bases and J gave up 8 bases; unmatched junction bases: 13. Germline V lookup: CDR1 MNHEY, CDR2 SVGEGT. The CDR3 loop reads CASRYPQTGRDEQFF. The CDR3 coding sequence is TGTGCCAGCAGATACCCGCAGACAGGGCGCGATGAGCAGTTCTTC.

V is TRBV5-1 and J is TRBJ1-4; 7 bases fit TRBD1. The V gene end was trimmed by 7 bases and the J gene end by 6 bases; junction bases not matched to a gene: 9. This CDR3 comprises 14 residues. In germline, CDR1 is SGHRS, CDR2 YFSETQ. The CDR3 protein is CASGRDSSDEKLFF. CDR3 DNA: TGCGCCAGCGGTAGGGACAGTTCGGATGAAAAACTGTTTTTT.

The table lists this clonotype with many counts. The J gene is TRBJ1-2, the V gene TRBV3-1, with TRBD1 as a possible D gene (6 bases). The CDR3 loop spans 15 amino acids. Germline CDR1 is LGHDT and CDR2 is YNNKEL (reference sequence). The V gene lost 2 bases and the J gene lost 8 bases, with 18 bases spanning the gap. This CDR3 reads CASSQWSRQGMGYTF. DNA of the CDR3: TGTGCCAGCAGCCAATGGAGTAGGCAGGGGATGGGCTACACCTTC.

The chain recombines TRBV11-2 with TRBJ1-5, with 7 bases lining up with TRBD1. Germline CDR1 is SGHAT and CDR2 is FQNNGV. Losses at the gene ends were 3 bases for V and 11 bases for J; bases not matched to a gene: 7. There are 13 residues in the CDR3. CDR3 region: CASSFDRAGTQHF. CDR3 DNA: TGTGCCAGCAGCTTCGACAGGGCCGGAACCCAGCATTTT.

This clonotype was detected many times. The chain joins TRBV11-3 to TRBJ2-3, with 9 bases lining up with TRBD2. The junction had 4 bases not matched to a gene; V was cut back by 1 base and J by 2 bases. This CDR3 has 16 amino acids. Germline V lookup: CDR1 SGHNT, CDR2 YENEEA. The CDR3 DNA follows: TGTGCCAGCAGCTTAGGGACTAGCGCAATCACAGATACGCAGTATTTT. This sequence encodes CASSLGTSAITDTQYF.

Many counts were recorded for this clonotype. V is TRBV7-2 and J is TRBJ2-7; a weak D match, TRBD1 (5 bases). This CDR3 comprises 14 residues. CDR1 SGHTA and CDR2 FQGNSA come from the germline V gene. V lost 2 bases to trimming and J lost 1 base, with 9 bases between them. This chain's CDR3 is CASSLRQRSYEQYF. DNA for the CDR3: TGTGCCAGCAGCTTACGACAGAGGTCCTACGAGCAGTACTTC.

In this sample, this clonotype turned up a few times. The gene calls are TRBV7-2 and TRBJ2-2; D not certain. The V gene's germline CDR1 is SGHTA and CDR2 FQGNSA. Trimming shortened V by 2 bases and J by 4 bases, and 5 bases separated the two germline ends. The CDR3 runs 13 residues. Here the CDR3 DNA reads TGTGCCAGCAGCTTAACAGTCACCGGGGAGCTGTTTTTT. It encodes CASSLTVTGELFF.

The rearrangement links TRBV20-1 to TRBJ1-2; D possibly corresponds to TRBD1 (6 bases). V gave up 3 bases and J gave up 2 bases, with 25 bases separating them. The germline V gene has CDR1 DFQATT and CDR2 SNEGSKA (reference sequence). The CDR3 runs 18 residues. The CDR3 region is CSASQLGGGANHNYGYTF. The CDR3 bases are TGCAGTGCTAGTCAGCTGGGAGGGGGGGCAAACCACAACTATGGCTACACCTTC.

At least ten counts were recorded for this clonotype. The chain is built from TRBV3-1 and TRBJ1-2, with 7 positions matching TRBD1. CDR3 size: 16 residues. The germline V gene encodes CDR1 LGHDT and CDR2 YNNKEL (reference sequence). J gave up 7 bases and V 4 bases, and 15 bases lay outside the gene matches. The CDR3 reads CASSPTPGQLTSGYTF. CDR3 nucleotide sequence: TGTGCCAGCAGCCCTACACCGGGACAGCTGACTAGTGGCTACACCTTC.

This clonotype was counted ten times or more. The chain uses TRBV5-1 and TRBJ2-1; D ambiguous. Trimming removed 0 bases at V and 6 bases at J, with 10 bases between. Per germline, CDR1 SGHRS and CDR2 YFSETQ. The CDR3 is 14 residues long. Written as DNA, the CDR3 is TGCGCCAGCAGCTTGGCCCAACTTTTCAATGAGCAGTTCTTC. This translates into CASSLAQLFNEQFF.

This clonotype was detected ten times or more. The CDR3 DNA reads as TGTGCCATAAACCCCGGGACAGGGGGCTCAGATACGCAGTATTTT. This codes for CAINPGTGGSDTQYF. The genes are TRBV10-3 and TRBJ2-3, with 12 bases that match TRBD1. There are 15 residues in the CDR3. Germline V gene lookup returns CDR1 ENHRY and CDR2 SYGVKD. J lost 4 bases, V lost 9 bases, and 8 bases had no gene match.

This clonotype was counted ten times or more. This chain links TRBV12-3 or TRBV12-4 with TRBJ1-2; 7 bases agree with TRBD1. Unmatched junction bases numbered 6, after V lost 6 bases and J lost 2 bases. CDR3 length: 14 amino acids. As DNA, the CDR3 is TGTGCCAGCAGAGTCGGAGGGGGCAACTATGGCTACACCTTC. It is translated as CASRVGGGNYGYTF.

This clonotype was counted a single time. A much larger clone differs by one base, so this may be a read error. The CDR3 end shows no conserved phenylalanine or tryptophan, and so a read error is likely. The V gene is TRBV3-1, the J gene TRBJ2-7; maybe TRBD2 (5 bases). Germline CDR1 reads LGHDT; CDR2 reads YNNKEL (reference sequence). The CDR3 length is 14 residues. The CDR3 loop is CASSKEGASYEQYS. CDR3 coding DNA: TGTGCCAGCAGCAAAGAGGGAGCCTCCTACGAGCAGTACTCC.

This clonotype turned up a few times. A much larger clone is a single base away; this may be a read error. In this CDR3 the conserved last residue, phenylalanine or tryptophan, is missing, so a read error is likely. The chain couples TRBV7-2 to TRBJ1-2; D is undetermined. V was shortened by 1 base and J by 4 bases, with 7 bases between the two germline ends. This CDR3 contains 13 residues. Germline V CDR1 and CDR2: SGHTA, FQGNSA. The CDR3 sequence: CASSLGGFYGYTI. Here the CDR3 DNA reads TGTGCCAGCAGCTTAGGCGGATTCTATGGCTACACCATC.

The chain couples TRBV14 to TRBJ2-7; D unresolved. The CDR3 is 13 residues long. The germline V and J ends were trimmed by 0 bases and 5 bases, with 8 bases remaining between them. Looked up from germline, CDR1 is SGHDN and CDR2 is FVKESK. CDR3 in DNA: TGTGCCAGCAGCCAAGACTTAGGCGACGAGCAGTACTTC. Translating gives CASSQDLGDEQYF.

Ten or more counts support this clonotype. The chain combines TRBV7-2 with TRBJ1-1; TRBD1 agrees at 10 bases. CDR3 length: 14 residues. The V segment lost 5 bases and the J segment 4 bases; nucleotides outside the gene matches: 4. CDR1 SGHTA and CDR2 FQGNSA come from the germline V gene. CDR3 in DNA: TGTGCCAGCAGCCACGACAGGGGGCCCACTGAAGCTTTCTTT. Translating gives CASSHDRGPTEAFF.

For this clonotype: It may be a read error: a sequence one base away is much more abundant. V and J are TRBV5-1 and TRBJ1-1, with 9 bases lining up with TRBD1. CDR3 length: 16 amino acids. CDR1 SGHRS and CDR2 YFSETQ come from the germline V gene. CDR3 residues: CASSPHRDRDHTETFF. In DNA form, the CDR3 reads TGCGCCAGCAGCCCACACCGGGACAGGGACCACACTGAAACTTTCTTT.

This clonotype was picked up a small number of times. The chain carries TRBV18 and TRBJ2-2; 11 nucleotides agree with TRBD1. The CDR3 contains 15 residues. Germline lookup yields CDR1 KGHSH and CDR2 LQKENI. V was clipped by 3 bases and J by 6 bases; unmatched bases: 3. CDR3 residues: CASSPGQGEAGELFF. CDR3 coding DNA: TGTGCCAGCTCACCGGGACAGGGGGAAGCCGGGGAGCTGTTTTTT.

The chain has TRBV20-1 and TRBJ2-7; D may be TRBD2 (6 bases). The V end lost 5 bases, the J end lost 0 bases, and 17 bases lay between the germline ends. The CDR3 is 15 amino acids. In germline, CDR1 is DFQATT, CDR2 SNEGSKA (reference sequence). The CDR3: CSASPGEASSYEQYF. In DNA form, the CDR3 reads TGCAGTGCTTCCCCCGGGGAGGCGAGCTCCTACGAGCAGTACTTC.